Sequencing of this T cell receptor (beta chain) was carried out in a study of PD-1 blockade in mismatch repair-deficient tumors. Study context: All were previously treated, progressing patients with about 11 mismatch repair-deficient cancer types. Study outcomes and limitations: Tumor-resident clones, often absent from pretreatment blood, expanded after pembrolizumab and then contracted.

Comment on this clone: Its antigen is still unknown.

Germline-derived CDR1 and CDR2 are SGDLS and YYNGEE. Trimming cost V 4 bases and J 2 bases; bases outside gene matches: 5. This CDR3 is built from 14 residues. Assay used: immunoSEQ multiplex PCR; TCRdb lists only in-frame clones, some missing. The sample includes over 60,000 clones, about 91% of them seen just once. Every patient had mismatch repair deficiency by PCR or immunohistochemistry. A few pembrolizumab responders had their TCRs sequenced. The genes are TRBV9 and TRBJ2-5; TRBD1 matches 7 bases. The sequence derives from an adult with mismatch repair-deficient cancer. The sequenced sample was peripheral blood, obtained 52 weeks after starting pembrolizumab. The DNA of the CDR3 is TGTGCCAGCAGCACTACGGGACAGCAAGAGACCCAGTACTTC. Translation gives CASSTTGQQETQYF.